Listed here are 6 T cell receptor beta chains from one sample, sequenced in a study of T-cell memory formation after mild COVID-19. TCRdb independently ran MiXCR on the 5' RACE reads; one entry per CDR3 protein. The table lists 200,000 to 250,000 distinct CDR3 sequences, about 27% of them singletons. The sample consisted of PBMCs or a T cell subset sorted from them (not recorded which). The receptors were sampled from an adult woman who had mild COVID-19 (a few samples of this study predate the infection). Cell type and time point are not known.

This clonotype was picked up a small number of times. Mismatch with germline at one junction end may stem from a read error. The gene calls are TRBV24-1 and TRBJ2-1; D is unresolved. Germline CDR1 is KGHDR and CDR2 is SFDVKD. This CDR3 comprises 11 residues. The chain's CDR3 is CATSDGGAVIF. The CDR3, as DNA: TGTGCCACCAGTGACGGCGGAGCAGTGATCTTC.

This clonotype was seen more than once but under ten times. V is TRBV7-2 and J is TRBJ2-4, with 14 bases aligning to TRBD2. This CDR3 is built from 18 residues. The V segment lost 3 bases and the J segment 1 base; nucleotides outside the gene matches: 5. Germline V gene data show CDR1 as SGHTA and CDR2 as FQGNSA. The CDR3 sequence is CASSLTSGGALAKNIQYF. In DNA form, the CDR3 reads TGTGCCAGCAGCTTGACTAGCGGGGGGGCCTTGGCCAAAAACATTCAGTACTTC.

The chain joins TRBV6-5 to TRBJ1-2, with D perhaps matching TRBD1 (6 bases). V was shortened by 10 bases and J by 6 bases, with 15 bases between the two germline ends. Germline V gives CDR1 MNHEY, CDR2 SVGAGI. The CDR3 is made up of 12 amino acids. In DNA form, the CDR3 reads TGTGCCACCGGACTGGGGGCGAATGGCTACACCTTC. This codes for CATGLGANGYTF.

The gene calls are TRBV5-1 and TRBJ2-5; D is unresolved. The CDR3 covers 15 residues. Germline CDR1 and CDR2: SGHRS and YFSETQ. With 0 bases removed from V and 5 bases from J, the gap between germline ends came to 14 bases. The CDR3 region has the DNA TGCGCCAGCAGCTTGGCCGTCCGGGCTCCGGAGACCCAGTACTTC. It is translated as CASSLAVRAPETQYF.

This clonotype has just a few counts. The chain joins TRBV4-3 to TRBJ1-2; TRBD1 matches at 8 bases. The CDR3 is 16 amino acids. V lost 4 bases to trimming and J lost 4 bases; unmatched junction nucleotides: 11. Germline V gene lookup returns CDR1 LGHNA and CDR2 YSLEER. For the CDR3, the DNA is TGCGCCAGCAGCCCTGTTGGGGACAGGTTACGCTATGGCTACACCTTC. Protein sequence: CASSPVGDRLRYGYTF.

There are a few counts of this clonotype. The chain carries TRBV10-3 and TRBJ2-3; a possible D gene is TRBD2 (6 bases). V lost 4 bases and J 8 bases, leaving 13 bases between the germline ends. Germline CDR1 reads ENHRY; CDR2 reads SYGVKD. The CDR3 has 13 amino acids. The CDR3 DNA is TGTGCCATCAGTGGGGACTCCGGCGGTACGCAGTATTTT. This gives the protein CAISGDSGGTQYF.